Listed below are T cell receptor beta chains from one sample, sequenced in a study of cytomegalovirus exposure and HLA in healthy donors. Produced via immunoSEQ multiplex PCR; TCRdb's table is partial and in-frame only. There are fewer than 180,000 clones in the sample; approximately 79% occur only once, and 6% to 6.5% lies in the top ten. The sample was PBMCs. Every receptor here comes from a man aged 50 to 60 in good health and CMV-seropositive. The CDR3 runs from the conserved cysteine through the conserved F or W. The order of the fields is J gene, V gene, clone size, CDR3 length, D gene, CDR3 DNA, CDR3 protein. The D gene is left open where the match is weak. A row's size may be missing; if present it is once, few, many or a size class.

J: TRBJ1-1; V: TRBV7-9; size: few; length: 14; D: -; DNA: TGTGCCAGCAGACTCGGACCGGGGGACACTGAAGCTTTCTTT; CDR3: CASRLGPGDTEAFF
J: TRBJ2-7; V: TRBV6-5; size: -; length: 15; D: -; DNA: TGTGCCAGCAGTTACTCGTTTCGGAGGAACTACGAGCAGTACTTC; CDR3: CASSYSFRRNYEQYF
J: TRBJ1-3; V: TRBV19; size: -; length: 15; D: -; DNA: TGTGCCAGTAGTAGGCCTCGGGAGTCTGGAAACACCATATATTTT; CDR3: CASSRPRESGNTIYF
J: TRBJ2-1; V: TRBV28; size: -; length: 16; D: TRBD2; DNA: TGTGCCAGCAGTCTCGGGGTAGCGGGGCTCTACAATGAGCAGTTCTTC; CDR3: CASSLGVAGLYNEQFF
J: TRBJ1-1; V: TRBV19; size: -; length: 12; D: -; DNA: TGTGCCAGTAGGGCAGGGGCCACTGAAGCTTTCTTT; CDR3: CASRAGATEAFF
J: TRBJ2-7; V: TRBV10-1; size: -; length: 13; D: TRBD2; DNA: TGCGCCAGCAGTCCCGGCGGGAGCCACGAGCAGTACTTC; CDR3: CASSPGGSHEQYF
J: TRBJ2-3; V: TRBV5-1; size: -; length: 14; D: -; DNA: TGCGCCAGCAGCTTGGAGTTGGCTACAGATACGCAGTATTTT; CDR3: CASSLELATDTQYF
J: TRBJ1-2; V: TRBV25-1; size: few; length: 14; D: -; DNA: TGTGCCAGCAGTTCCCAAGTGACAGGACGGGGCTACACCTTC; CDR3: CASSSQVTGRGYTF
J: TRBJ1-2; V: TRBV2; size: -; length: 14; D: TRBD1; DNA: TGTGCCAGCTCTCAGGGGGCGCCACGCTATGGCTACACCTTC; CDR3: CASSQGAPRYGYTF
J: TRBJ2-7; V: TRBV7-9; size: -; length: 16; D: TRBD1; DNA: TGTGCCAGCAGCTTATGGGGACAGGGGGCTATCGACGAGCAGTACTTC; CDR3: CASSLWGQGAIDEQYF
J: TRBJ2-1; V: TRBV7-3; size: few; length: 15; D: TRBD2; DNA: TGTGCCAGCAGCTTCGGGGGGAGCTCCTACAATGAGCAGTTCTTC; CDR3: CASSFGGSSYNEQFF
J: TRBJ2-3; V: TRBV5-1; size: -; length: 13; D: -; DNA: TGCGCCAGCAGCTTGATGGCCCCGGATACGCAGTATTTT; CDR3: CASSLMAPDTQYF
J: TRBJ1-4; V: TRBV28; size: -; length: 14; D: -; DNA: TGTGCCAGCAGTTTACATCAGGGGTGGGAAAAACTGTTTTTT; CDR3: CASSLHQGWEKLFF
J: TRBJ2-1; V: TRBV28; size: -; length: 13; D: -; DNA: TGTGCCAGCAGTGGCCCCAACCAAAATGAGCAGTTCTTC; CDR3: CASSGPNQNEQFF
J: TRBJ1-1; V: TRBV6-7; size: -; length: 14; D: -; DNA: TGTGCCAGCAGTTACTCGGGGGGGCCCACTGAAGCTTTCTTT; CDR3: CASSYSGGPTEAFF
J: TRBJ2-3; V: TRBV27; size: -; length: 16; D: TRBD2; DNA: TGTGCCAGCAGTTCTGGGACTAGCGGGATGATAGATACGCAGTATTTT; CDR3: CASSSGTSGMIDTQYF
J: TRBJ2-7; V: TRBV30; size: -; length: 12; D: -; DNA: TGTGCCTGGAGTGTAAGTGGGACTCGGGTTGATTTC; CDR3: CAWSVSGTRVDF
J: TRBJ1-3; V: TRBV9; size: -; length: 15; D: -; DNA: TGTGCCAGCAGACCAACAGGTTTCTCTGGAAACACCATATATTTT; CDR3: CASRPTGFSGNTIYF
J: TRBJ2-7; V: TRBV21-1; size: few; length: 16; D: -; DNA: TGTGCCAGCAGCAACAGGACAGACCCTTTCTCCGACGAGCAGTACTTC; CDR3: CASSNRTDPFSDEQYF
J: TRBJ2-7; V: TRBV5-6; size: -; length: 16; D: TRBD2; DNA: TGTGCCAGCACCCTTCTGGGGGAGGGAGGGGCCTACGAGCAGTACTTC; CDR3: CASTLLGEGGAYEQYF
J: TRBJ2-2; V: TRBV5-1; size: -; length: 18; D: TRBD2; DNA: TGCGCCAGCAGCTCCCAGCGCGGGACTAGCGGGAGTCTCGGGGAGCTGTTTTTT; CDR3: CASSSQRGTSGSLGELFF
J: TRBJ1-2; V: TRBV11-2; size: few; length: 15; D: -; DNA: TGTGCCAGCAACCTACTACCCAGGGTGATTTATGGCTACACCTTC; CDR3: CASNLLPRVIYGYTF
J: TRBJ1-2; V: TRBV29-1; size: -; length: 15; D: TRBD1; DNA: TGCAGCGTTGAATTCCCCACAGGGGCTTGGGATGGCTACACCTTC; CDR3: CSVEFPTGAWDGYTF
J: TRBJ2-2; V: TRBV23-1; size: -; length: 15; D: -; DNA: TGCGCCAGCAGTCATTTGACAGGAAACACCGGGGAGCTGTTTTTT; CDR3: CASSHLTGNTGELFF
J: TRBJ2-6; V: TRBV6-1; size: -; length: 15; D: TRBD1; DNA: TGTGCCAGCAAACAGGGGGCTACAGGGGCCAACGTCCTGACTTTC; CDR3: CASKQGATGANVLTF
J: TRBJ1-3; V: TRBV6-1; size: -; length: 16; D: -; DNA: TGTGCCAGCAGTGAACAGGATCGACGCTCTGGAAACACCATATATTTT; CDR3: CASSEQDRRSGNTIYF
J: TRBJ1-2; V: TRBV19; size: -; length: 14; D: TRBD1; DNA: TGTGCCAGTAGTATCAGGGGACAGGGATATGGCTACACCTTC; CDR3: CASSIRGQGYGYTF
J: TRBJ2-3; V: TRBV19; size: few; length: 13; D: -; DNA: TGTGCCTCAAGCAGGGGCGCAACAGATACGCAGTATTTT; CDR3: CASSRGATDTQYF
J: TRBJ2-5; V: TRBV19; size: once; length: 15; D: TRBD2; DNA: TGTGCCAGTAGTAGACTAGCGGGAGGGCTGGAGACCCAGTACTTC; CDR3: CASSRLAGGLETQYF
J: TRBJ2-6; V: TRBV10-3; size: -; length: 16; D: TRBD1; DNA: TGTGCCATCAGTGAGTCGGGGGACAGGGTCGCCAACGTCCTGACTTTC; CDR3: CAISESGDRVANVLTF
J: TRBJ2-5; V: TRBV5-1; size: once; length: 15; D: TRBD1; DNA: TGCGCCAGCAGCTGGGGGGACAGGTACCAAGAGACCCAGTACTTC; CDR3: CASSWGDRYQETQYF
J: TRBJ2-1; V: TRBV5-1; size: -; length: 14; D: TRBD2; DNA: TGCGCCAGCGGGACTAGCGGAGCCTACAATGAGCAGTTCTTC; CDR3: CASGTSGAYNEQFF
J: TRBJ1-5; V: TRBV28; size: -; length: 15; D: -; DNA: TGTGCCAGCAGTTTATTTAGCCAATGGAGTCAGCCCCAGCATTTT; CDR3: CASSLFSQWSQPQHF
J: TRBJ2-5; V: TRBV28; size: -; length: 16; D: -; DNA: TGTGCCAGCAGTTCCGGGACTTGGCGAGGAAGCCAGACCCAGTACTTC; CDR3: CASSSGTWRGSQTQYF
J: TRBJ2-5; V: TRBV6-5; size: -; length: 14; D: -; DNA: TGTGCCAGCAGTTACGAGTTAGGGAGGGAGACCCAGTACTTC; CDR3: CASSYELGRETQYF
J: TRBJ2-1; V: TRBV27; size: -; length: 15; D: -; DNA: TGTGCCAGCACGCAAGGGGGACCCTCCTACAATGAGCAGTTCTTC; CDR3: CASTQGGPSYNEQFF
J: TRBJ2-7; V: TRBV28; size: -; length: 16; D: TRBD1; DNA: TGTGCCAGCAGCATCAATCCGGGACAGGGGGCCTACGAGCAGTACTTC; CDR3: CASSINPGQGAYEQYF
J: TRBJ2-7; V: TRBV7-2; size: once; length: 13; D: -; DNA: TGTGCCAGCAGCTTAGCGCTTAGGGGCGAGCAGTACTTC; CDR3: CASSLALRGEQYF
J: TRBJ1-1; V: TRBV29-1; size: -; length: 13; D: TRBD1; DNA: TGCAGCGTTGAAGAGGGACAGGGAACACGGGCTTTCTTT; CDR3: CSVEEGQGTRAFF
J: TRBJ2-5; V: TRBV5-1; size: -; length: 13; D: -; DNA: TGCGCCAGCAGCTTTGGGGGCGAAGAGACCCAGTACTTC; CDR3: CASSFGGEETQYF
J: TRBJ2-2; V: TRBV5-1; size: -; length: 17; D: TRBD2; DNA: TGCGCCAGCAGCCCCACTAGCGGAGGGACGAACACCGGGGAGCTGTTTTTT; CDR3: CASSPTSGGTNTGELFF
J: TRBJ2-5; V: TRBV10-1; size: few; length: 16; D: TRBD1; DNA: TGCGCCAGCAGCGCCTCCGGGACAGGGGGCCAAGAGACCCAGTACTTC; CDR3: CASSASGTGGQETQYF
J: TRBJ2-5; V: TRBV10-1; size: -; length: 14; D: -; DNA: TGCGCCAGCACCTTTGTCAAAGGCGGGGAGACCCAGTACTTC; CDR3: CASTFVKGGETQYF
J: TRBJ2-2; V: TRBV29-1; size: -; length: 15; D: TRBD2; DNA: TGCAGCGCCCCCGGGACTAGCGGGAGCACCGGGGAGCTGTTTTTT; CDR3: CSAPGTSGSTGELFF
J: TRBJ2-3; V: TRBV19; size: -; length: 15; D: -; DNA: TGTGCCAGTAGCACACTAGGCCGGAGCACAGATACGCAGTATTTT; CDR3: CASSTLGRSTDTQYF
J: TRBJ2-1; V: TRBV4-1; size: -; length: 14; D: TRBD1; DNA: TGCGCCAGCAGCCCTAACACAGGGGTGAATGAGCAGTTCTTC; CDR3: CASSPNTGVNEQFF
J: TRBJ1-4; V: TRBV10-2; size: once; length: 12; D: TRBD1; DNA: TGCGCCAGCGGGGCAGGGGGGGAAAAACTGTTTTTT; CDR3: CASGAGGEKLFF
J: TRBJ2-5; V: TRBV10-1; size: once; length: 16; D: TRBD1; DNA: TGCGCCAGCAGTGTCCGGACAGGGTCCCTTCTCGAGACCCAGTACTTC; CDR3: CASSVRTGSLLETQYF